Below, one T cell receptor beta chain is given with its context. The ends were cut back, 3 bases at V and 0 bases at J, with 7 bases in the middle. CDR1 SGHRS and CDR2 YFSETQ come from the germline V gene. This CDR3 contains 13 residues. The sample comes from a study of a mutant IDH1 vaccine in newly diagnosed glioma. Libraries were prepared by immunoSEQ multiplex PCR; TCRdb keeps only in-frame clonotypes and omits some of them. The data contain 45,000 to 55,000 clones, about nine tenths of them seen just once; the ten biggest clones take up about 2.4%. Stated time point: baseline, week 1 (first vaccination visit). Treatment in this sample: pre-vaccination baseline after standard-of-care therapy.

The sequence derives from a man aged 40-49 years with glioma. Sequenced material: PBMCs, taken from a glioma patient treated with radiotherapy, temozolomide or both. The chain employs TRBV5-1 and TRBJ2-7; D uncertain. The CDR3 DNA reads TGCGCCAGCAGCTCGCCGACCTCCTACGAGCAGTACTTC. As protein: CASSSPTSYEQYF.